What follows describes a single T cell receptor (beta chain). Over chemoradiotherapy, repertoires were sampled more than once. Libraries were prepared by immunoSEQ multiplex PCR; TCRdb keeps only in-frame clonotypes and omits some of them. The data show roughly 24,000 clones, about nine tenths seen once. These data come from a study of chemoradiotherapy in HPV16-positive cancers. Study-level information: A couple of HPV16-positive patients' cells yielded candidate HPV-specific clones and common motifs.

This material consisted of blood, taken from a patient who underwent chemoradiotherapy. The source is a human donor with HPV-associated anogenital cancer.

The CDR3 spells CASSPRTSGGWSYEQYF. The DNA for the CDR3 is TGTGCCAGCAGCCCCCGGACTAGCGGGGGGTGGTCCTACGAGCAGTACTTC. The chain couples TRBV7-2 to TRBJ2-7, with 14 bases lining up with TRBD2. Trimming at V came to 5 bases and at J to 1 base, leaving 7 bases not matched to a gene. The germline gives CDR1 SGHTA, CDR2 FQGNSA. There are 17 residues in the CDR3. The entire variable domain, with the rest obtained from reference TRBV7-2 and TRBJ2-7, is as follows: GAGVSQSPSNKVTEKGKDVELRCDPISGHTALYWYRQSLGQGLEFLIYFQGNSAPDKSGLPSDRFSAERTGGSVSTLTIQRTQQEDSAVYLCASSPRTSGGWSYEQYFGPGTRLTVT.